The TCR beta chain under discussion was sequenced for a study of tumor and adjacent non-tumor tissue in lung cancer. This clonotype was seen only a few times. One base away lies a much larger clone, so this may be a sequencing read error. Germline CDR1 is SGHNT and CDR2 is YYREEE (reference sequence). The CDR3 is 11 amino acids. Trimming took 2 bases from V and 7 from J, leaving 7 bases between them. TCRbeta libraries were built with three rounds of nested PCR, modified from ARM-PCR. Using its own MiXCR run on the multiplex PCR reads, TCRdb lists one record per CDR3 protein. Among more than 55,000 distinct CDR3 sequences listed, around 64% were seen once. No cell sorting was done before RNA was extracted from the tissue. More than 3 cm separated this lung sample from the edge of the tumor.

This receptor was obtained from a man between 70 and 80 years old with non-small cell lung cancer. The chain recombines TRBV5-4 with TRBJ2-7; D is undetermined. Sequenced input: distant non-tumor lung tissue. The chain's CDR3 is CASSFEEEQYF. The CDR3, as DNA: TGTGCCAGCAGCTTTGAGGAGGAGCAGTACTTC.